The sequence of this T cell receptor (beta chain) was determined in a study of PD-1 blockade in classical Hodgkin lymphoma. Every patient relapsed after autologous stem cell transplantation, and brentuximab vedotin exposure varied. TCRdb's copy holds only in-frame clones and misses some; the assay was immunoSEQ multiplex PCR. The sample records about 27,000 clones, about 78% being singletons. This TCR was recovered from a human donor with classical Hodgkin lymphoma. The sequenced sample was peripheral blood mononuclear cells (PBMCs), obtained before the second cycle of nivolumab.

The CDR3: CASSEAGREEKLFF. CDR3 nucleotides: TGTGCCAGCAGTGAAGCAGGGCGCGAAGAAAAACTGTTTTTT. The chain combines TRBV2 with TRBJ1-4; D uncertain. Trimming took 0 bases from V and 8 from J, leaving 10 bases between them. This CDR3 is 14 amino acids long. The germline V gene has CDR1 SNHLY and CDR2 FYNNEI.